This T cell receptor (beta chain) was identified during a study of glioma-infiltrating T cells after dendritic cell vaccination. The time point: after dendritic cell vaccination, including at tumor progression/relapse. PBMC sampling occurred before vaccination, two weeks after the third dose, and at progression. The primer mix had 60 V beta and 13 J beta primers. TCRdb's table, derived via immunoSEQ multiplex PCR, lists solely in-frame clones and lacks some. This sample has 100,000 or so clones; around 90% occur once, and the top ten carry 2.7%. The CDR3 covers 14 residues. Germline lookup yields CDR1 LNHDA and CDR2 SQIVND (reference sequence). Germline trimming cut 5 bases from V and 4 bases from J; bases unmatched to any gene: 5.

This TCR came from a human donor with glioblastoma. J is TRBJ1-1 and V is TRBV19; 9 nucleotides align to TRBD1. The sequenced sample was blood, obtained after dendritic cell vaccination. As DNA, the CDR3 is TGTGCCAGTAGTGCCGACAGGGGGAGCACTGAAGCTTTCTTT. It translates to CASSADRGSTEAFF.